One T cell receptor beta chain is described in this entry. This specimen belongs to a study of blood T cell repertoires in COVID-19. Study-level information: The United States, Italy and Spain were the sources of the acute and convalescent COVID-19 samples. From T cells, B-cell-depleted T cells, or PBMCs came the material, which was cDNA or gDNA.

The length of the CDR3 is 16 residues. With 1 base clipped from V and 2 bases from J, the junction kept 6 bases outside the gene matches. Germline CDR1 is KGHSH and CDR2 is LQKENI. Authors' methods: Reference gene primer amplification yielded estimated nucleated cell counts. Here immunoSEQ multiplex PCR was the method, and the copy in TCRdb shows in-frame clones only, minus some. V and J calls and clone size follow that table, whereas D and trimming were derived from the DNA. The table records over 200,000 clones, 88% of them present only once. This clonotype originated in a man in his sixties who had recovered from COVID-19. J is TRBJ2-7 and V is TRBV18, with 9 nucleotides matching TRBD1. Sequenced material: peripheral blood. CDR3 coding DNA: TGTGCCAGCTCACCACGGGACAGGGTCTTCACCTACGAGCAGTACTTC. Translating it yields CASSPRDRVFTYEQYF.